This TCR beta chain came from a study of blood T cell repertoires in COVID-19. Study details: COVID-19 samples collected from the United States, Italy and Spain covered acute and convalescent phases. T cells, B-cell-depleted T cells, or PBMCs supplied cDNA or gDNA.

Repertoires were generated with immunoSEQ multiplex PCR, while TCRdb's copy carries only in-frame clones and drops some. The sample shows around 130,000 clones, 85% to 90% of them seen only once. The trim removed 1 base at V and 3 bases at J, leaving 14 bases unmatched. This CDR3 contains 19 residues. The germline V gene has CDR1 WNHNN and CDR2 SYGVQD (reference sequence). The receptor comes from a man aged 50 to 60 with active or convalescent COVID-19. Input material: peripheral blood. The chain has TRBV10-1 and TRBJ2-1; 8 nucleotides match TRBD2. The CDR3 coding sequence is TGCGCCAGCAGTGAGTACCCAGGGTTCGAGCGGGAGAACTACAATGAGCAGTTCTTC. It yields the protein CASSEYPGFERENYNEQFF.